This is a list of T cell receptor beta chains from one sample in a study of T cell responses to AZD1222 COVID-19 vaccine. Produced via immunoSEQ multiplex PCR; TCRdb's table is partial and in-frame only. In the table there are 80,000 to 85,000 clones, around 93% of which are singletons. The source was peripheral blood, collected 28 days after the second AZD1222 dose. These receptors all come from an adult who received the AZD1222 COVID-19 vaccine. CDR3s include the opening cysteine and the closing phenylalanine or tryptophan. The D gene is left open where the match is weak. Expanded clones are given a class, and other clones once, few, many or no size at all.

d_call: -; v_call: TRBV7-2; j_call: TRBJ1-5; clone_size: once; cdr3_aa: CASSPWGGDNQPQHF; cdr3_nt: TGTGCCAGCAGCCCTTGGGGGGGGGACAATCAGCCCCAGCATTTT
d_call: TRBD1; v_call: TRBV7-9; j_call: TRBJ1-1; clone_size: -; cdr3_aa: CASTGRDRGAFF; cdr3_nt: TGTGCCAGCACCGGGCGGGACAGGGGAGCTTTCTTT
d_call: TRBD2; v_call: TRBV12-5; j_call: TRBJ2-2; clone_size: -; cdr3_aa: CASGLVFPGTEASGRRTGELFF; cdr3_nt: TGTGCTAGTGGTTTGGTTTTCCCCGGGACAGAGGCTAGCGGGAGACGCACCGGGGAGCTGTTTTTT
d_call: -; v_call: TRBV19; j_call: TRBJ2-1; clone_size: -; cdr3_aa: CASKAHTSNEQFF; cdr3_nt: TGTGCCAGTAAGGCACATACGTCCAATGAGCAGTTCTTC
d_call: -; v_call: TRBV29-1; j_call: TRBJ2-1; clone_size: -; cdr3_aa: CSVEQRINNEQFF; cdr3_nt: TGCAGCGTTGAACAGAGGATAAACAATGAGCAGTTCTTC
d_call: TRBD1; v_call: TRBV12-3/TRBV12-4; j_call: TRBJ2-3; clone_size: -; cdr3_aa: CASSPAGGTQYF; cdr3_nt: TGTGCCAGCAGCCCTGCAGGGGGTACGCAGTATTTT
d_call: -; v_call: TRBV29-1; j_call: TRBJ2-1; clone_size: -; cdr3_aa: CSVVIPPHDEQFF; cdr3_nt: TGCAGCGTTGTTATTCCCCCACACGATGAGCAGTTCTTC
d_call: TRBD2; v_call: TRBV18; j_call: TRBJ2-7; clone_size: -; cdr3_aa: CASSPDAQREFYEQYF; cdr3_nt: TGTGCCAGCTCACCCGATGCCCAGCGGGAGTTCTACGAGCAGTACTTC
d_call: TRBD2; v_call: TRBV28; j_call: TRBJ2-1; clone_size: once; cdr3_aa: CAIQPGGERNNEQFF; cdr3_nt: TGTGCCATCCAGCCTGGGGGGGAGCGTAACAATGAGCAGTTCTTC
d_call: -; v_call: TRBV12-3/TRBV12-4; j_call: TRBJ2-2; clone_size: once; cdr3_aa: CASSLELTGELFF; cdr3_nt: TGTGCCAGCAGTTTGGAACTCACCGGGGAGCTGTTTTTT
d_call: -; v_call: TRBV2; j_call: TRBJ1-1; clone_size: -; cdr3_aa: CASSEQGNTEAFF; cdr3_nt: TGTGCCAGCAGTGAACAGGGTAACACTGAAGCTTTCTTT
d_call: -; v_call: TRBV18; j_call: TRBJ2-2; clone_size: -; cdr3_aa: CASSRGQVPNTGELFF; cdr3_nt: TGTGCCAGCTCACGGGGGCAGGTCCCGAACACCGGGGAGCTGTTTTTT
d_call: -; v_call: TRBV12-5; j_call: TRBJ1-5; clone_size: -; cdr3_aa: CASGFKGRTDQPQHF; cdr3_nt: TGTGCTAGTGGTTTTAAGGGGAGAACTGATCAGCCCCAGCATTTT
d_call: TRBD1; v_call: TRBV28; j_call: TRBJ2-7; clone_size: -; cdr3_aa: CASRYRDRYEQYF; cdr3_nt: TGTGCCAGCAGATACCGGGACAGATACGAGCAGTACTTC
d_call: -; v_call: TRBV30; j_call: TRBJ1-5; clone_size: -; cdr3_aa: CAWSRTRDQPQHF; cdr3_nt: TGTGCCTGGAGTAGAACCAGGGATCAGCCCCAGCATTTT
d_call: -; v_call: TRBV7-9; j_call: TRBJ2-1; clone_size: -; cdr3_aa: CASSFRIGGRGEQFF; cdr3_nt: TGTGCCAGCAGCTTTCGCATCGGGGGACGCGGTGAGCAGTTCTTC
d_call: -; v_call: TRBV4-3; j_call: TRBJ1-2; clone_size: -; cdr3_aa: CASSQDLGGYTF; cdr3_nt: TGCGCCAGCAGCCAAGATTTGGGCGGCTACACCTTC
d_call: TRBD2; v_call: TRBV5-6; j_call: TRBJ2-1; clone_size: once; cdr3_aa: CASSLRTSGTPSYNEQFF; cdr3_nt: TGTGCCAGCAGCCTAAGGACTAGCGGGACCCCCTCCTACAATGAGCAGTTCTTC
d_call: TRBD1; v_call: TRBV2; j_call: TRBJ1-2; clone_size: -; cdr3_aa: CASSIDRGSYGYTF; cdr3_nt: TGTGCCAGCAGTATAGACAGGGGGAGCTATGGCTACACCTTC
d_call: -; v_call: TRBV6-5; j_call: TRBJ1-2; clone_size: -; cdr3_aa: CASSYSTVYGYTF; cdr3_nt: TGTGCCAGCAGTTACTCGACAGTGTATGGCTACACCTTC
d_call: TRBD1; v_call: TRBV6-6; j_call: TRBJ1-1; clone_size: -; cdr3_aa: CASSPGQVSFTEAFF; cdr3_nt: TGTGCCAGCAGCCCGGGACAGGTATCCTTCACTGAAGCTTTCTTT
d_call: -; v_call: TRBV19; j_call: TRBJ2-5; clone_size: -; cdr3_aa: CASSGAGGETQYF; cdr3_nt: TGTGCCAGTAGTGGGGCAGGAGGGGAGACCCAGTACTTC
d_call: TRBD1; v_call: TRBV30; j_call: TRBJ1-2; clone_size: -; cdr3_aa: CAWSVQGEPYGYTF; cdr3_nt: TGTGCCTGGAGTGTCCAGGGGGAACCCTATGGCTACACCTTC
d_call: -; v_call: TRBV5-4; j_call: TRBJ2-3; clone_size: -; cdr3_aa: CASSLELGSTDTQYF; cdr3_nt: TGTGCCAGCAGCTTGGAACTAGGGAGCACAGATACGCAGTATTTT
d_call: -; v_call: TRBV5-1; j_call: TRBJ2-1; clone_size: once; cdr3_aa: CASSSDSYNEQFF; cdr3_nt: TGCGCCAGCAGCTCCGACAGCTACAATGAGCAGTTCTTC
d_call: -; v_call: TRBV18; j_call: TRBJ2-1; clone_size: -; cdr3_aa: CASSLSTGSRYNEQFF; cdr3_nt: TGTGCCAGCTCACTCTCAACCGGGAGTAGATACAATGAGCAGTTCTTC
d_call: -; v_call: TRBV20-1; j_call: TRBJ2-1; clone_size: -; cdr3_aa: CKGYNEQFF; cdr3_nt: TGCAAGGGTTACAATGAGCAGTTCTTC
d_call: -; v_call: TRBV30; j_call: TRBJ1-2; clone_size: -; cdr3_aa: CACARQANSYTF; cdr3_nt: TGTGCCTGCGCCAGACAGGCGAACAGCTACACCTTC
d_call: TRBD1; v_call: TRBV10-3; j_call: TRBJ2-3; clone_size: -; cdr3_aa: CAISESTGVTDTQYF; cdr3_nt: TGTGCCATCAGTGAGTCAACAGGGGTCACAGATACGCAGTATTTT
d_call: TRBD2; v_call: TRBV9; j_call: TRBJ2-3; clone_size: -; cdr3_aa: CASSVAGGEVADTQYF; cdr3_nt: TGTGCCAGCAGCGTAGCGGGAGGGGAGGTTGCAGATACGCAGTATTTT
d_call: -; v_call: TRBV2; j_call: TRBJ1-4; clone_size: -; cdr3_aa: CASRQQVQNEKLFF; cdr3_nt: TGTGCCAGCAGGCAACAGGTTCAAAATGAAAAACTGTTTTTT
d_call: -; v_call: TRBV7-7; j_call: TRBJ1-4; clone_size: -; cdr3_aa: CASSKNSGTNEKLFF; cdr3_nt: TGTGCTAGCAGCAAGAACAGTGGGACTAATGAAAAACTGTTTTTT
d_call: -; v_call: TRBV20-1; j_call: TRBJ2-4; clone_size: -; cdr3_aa: CSVGTSIQYF; cdr3_nt: TGCAGTGTAGGCACAAGCATTCAGTACTTC
d_call: -; v_call: TRBV18; j_call: TRBJ2-6; clone_size: -; cdr3_aa: CASSSVAGGAGANVLTF; cdr3_nt: TGTGCCAGCTCATCAGTAGCAGGAGGGGCTGGGGCCAACGTCCTGACTTTC
d_call: -; v_call: TRBV7-9; j_call: TRBJ2-5; clone_size: -; cdr3_aa: CASSRGRVEETQYF; cdr3_nt: TGTGCCAGCAGCCGTGGGCGGGTTGAAGAGACCCAGTACTTC
d_call: -; v_call: TRBV4-3; j_call: TRBJ2-1; clone_size: -; cdr3_aa: CVGGSQGLKFF; cdr3_nt: TGCGTCGGCGGTTCTCAGGGGCTGAAGTTCTTC
d_call: -; v_call: TRBV6-5; j_call: TRBJ1-1; clone_size: -; cdr3_aa: CASSPRQIMNTEAFF; cdr3_nt: TGTGCCAGCAGCCCCAGACAGATAATGAACACTGAAGCTTTCTTT
d_call: -; v_call: TRBV25-1; j_call: TRBJ1-3; clone_size: -; cdr3_aa: CASSASDRSGNTIYF; cdr3_nt: TGTGCCAGCAGTGCGTCCGACCGCTCTGGAAACACCATATATTTT
d_call: -; v_call: TRBV28; j_call: TRBJ2-1; clone_size: -; cdr3_aa: CASSVPPRGEQFF; cdr3_nt: TGTGCCAGCAGTGTTCCTCCCAGGGGTGAGCAGTTCTTC
d_call: TRBD2; v_call: TRBV4-2; j_call: TRBJ2-7; clone_size: once; cdr3_aa: CASSQGGLAGDYEQYF; cdr3_nt: TGTGCCAGCAGCCAAGGAGGACTAGCGGGGGATTACGAGCAGTACTTC
d_call: -; v_call: TRBV7-9; j_call: TRBJ1-1; clone_size: -; cdr3_aa: CASRRWGAENTEAFF; cdr3_nt: TGTGCCAGCCGACGGTGGGGGGCCGAGAACACTGAAGCTTTCTTT
d_call: -; v_call: TRBV15; j_call: TRBJ1-6; clone_size: -; cdr3_aa: CATSRDESGPRGPLHF; cdr3_nt: TGTGCCACCAGCAGAGATGAATCTGGGCCGAGGGGACCCCTCCACTTT
d_call: -; v_call: TRBV29-1; j_call: TRBJ2-1; clone_size: -; cdr3_aa: CSSRQAGEQFF; cdr3_nt: TGCAGCTCTCGACAGGCGGGTGAGCAGTTCTTC
d_call: -; v_call: TRBV19; j_call: TRBJ1-3; clone_size: once; cdr3_aa: CASSSSAATSGNTIYF; cdr3_nt: TGTGCCAGTAGTTCCTCAGCTGCGACCTCTGGAAACACCATATATTTT
d_call: TRBD1; v_call: TRBV28; j_call: TRBJ2-3; clone_size: -; cdr3_aa: CASSPGGSGTDTQYF; cdr3_nt: TGTGCCAGCAGTCCAGGGGGCTCAGGCACAGATACGCAGTATTTT